This T cell receptor beta chain was identified during a study of cytomegalovirus exposure and HLA in healthy donors. Study-level results: The number of N-insertions in an Asian-associated ancestry cluster was reportedly below the approximately 680-donor mean in a later analysis. Most of the TCR beta V segments (in an earlier analysis) were productive either about 87% or about 30% of the time.

The study ran its PCR with 60 Vbeta and 13 Jbeta primers. Assay used: immunoSEQ multiplex PCR; TCRdb lists only in-frame clones, some missing. Of 200,000 to 250,000 clones in the sample, about 80% were seen once. As to this clone: The antigen remains undetermined.

CDR3 length equals 13 residues. Germline V CDR1 and CDR2: MNHNS, SASEGT. V lost 4 bases to trimming and J lost 8 bases, with 14 bases between them. The V gene is TRBV6-1, the J gene TRBJ1-1, with D perhaps matching TRBD1 (5 bases). The sequence derives from a woman aged 35 to 49 in good health and CMV-seronegative. The sequenced sample was PBMCs. The CDR3 loop is CASSVGRWGEAFF. CDR3 nucleotide sequence: TGTGCCAGCAGTGTCGGACGGTGGGGCGAAGCTTTCTTT.